Listed below are T cell receptor beta chains from one sample, sequenced in a study of Ad26.COV2.S vaccination and SARS-CoV-2 variants. Using immunoSEQ multiplex PCR, the repertoire was profiled, and TCRdb retains in-frame clones only, with some absent. Of about 460,000 clones listed, roughly 87% are singletons. The sequencing used peripheral blood, collected in a trial of Ad26.COV2.S vaccine versus placebo. All receptors derive from a person aged 18-60 years who received the Ad26.COV2.S COVID-19 vaccine or a placebo. Both conserved end residues are part of each CDR3. The D gene is left open where the match is weak.

- TRBJ1-1 TRBV2 TGTGCCAGCAGCTACGACAAGAACACTGAAGCTTTCTTT CASSYDKNTEAFF
- TRBJ1-1 TRBV28 TGTGCCAGCAGTTTAAGGCGAGGAAGGAACACTGAAGCTTTCTTT CASSLRRGRNTEAFF
TRBD1 TRBJ1-1 TRBV6-5 TGTGCCAGCAGTCGACAGGGGGGGAACACTGAAGCTTTCTTT CASSRQGGNTEAFF
- TRBJ2-1 TRBV6-2/TRBV6-3 TGTGCCAGCAGTTACTCGATACGTCTCCAGAATGAGCAGTTCTTC CASSYSIRLQNEQFF
- TRBJ1-1 TRBV5-1 TGCGCCAGCAGCTTGGGCCCCCTGAAAATGAACACTGAAGCTTTCTTT CASSLGPLKMNTEAFF
- TRBJ1-4 TRBV2 TGTGCCAGCAGTCTTACAGGGTTTAATGAAAAACTGTTTTTT CASSLTGFNEKLFF
TRBD2 TRBJ2-7 TRBV7-3 TGTGCCAGCAGCAGTAGCGGGGGGCTCCTCTACGAGCAGTACTTC CASSSSGGLLYEQYF
- TRBJ1-3 TRBV19 TGTGCCAGTTCACGGGGCTCGGGAAACACCATATATTTT CASSRGSGNTIYF
- TRBJ1-1 TRBV27 TGTGCCAGCAGTTTTCATCAGGGAGGGACTGAAGCTTTCTTT CASSFHQGGTEAFF
- TRBJ2-2 TRBV4-3 TGCGCCAGCAGCCATCTTACTGCTGACGGGGAGCTGTTTTTT CASSHLTADGELFF
- TRBJ1-2 TRBV20-1 TGCAGTGCTACTCTTTATGGCTACACCTTC CSATLYGYTF
- TRBJ1-5 TRBV7-2 TGTGCCAGCAGCCCGGGGGGGGTTCAGCCCCAGCATTTT CASSPGGVQPQHF
- TRBJ2-5 TRBV7-2 TGTGCCAGCAGCTTAGGCTACCAAGAGACCCAGTACTTC CASSLGYQETQYF
TRBD2 TRBJ2-3 TRBV3-1/TRBV3-2 TGTGCCAGCATGCGGGGGAGAGCAGATACGCAGTATTTT CASMRGRADTQYF
TRBD1 TRBJ1-2 TRBV18 TGTGCCAGCTCATACACCGGGACAGGGGATGGCTACACCTTC CASSYTGTGDGYTF
TRBD2 TRBJ2-5 TRBV7-8 TGTGCCAGCAGCCCCCGACTAGCGGGAGTGAGGGGGCAAGAGACCCAGTACTTC CASSPRLAGVRGQETQYF